The 7 T cell receptor beta chains in this list originate from one sample, sequenced in a study of blood T cells in healthy people across ages. Using a J-beta primer mix together with a sample-barcoded 5' primer, a second PCR was run for roughly 7 to 11 cycles. Using its own MiXCR run on the 5' RACE reads, TCRdb lists one record per CDR3 protein. Of hundreds of thousands of distinct CDR3 sequences listed, 45% to 50% were seen once; the top ten hold roughly a third. The sequencing input was blood. Receptor source: a woman in her sixties in good health.

The chain carries TRBV5-1 and TRBJ2-7, with 12 bases lining up with TRBD1. The CDR3 is 16 residues long. J gave up 7 bases and V 4 bases, and 12 bases lay outside the gene matches. CDR1 is SGHRS and CDR2 is YFSETQ in the germline V gene. The CDR3: CASSPAGTGGYSEQYF. The CDR3 coding sequence is TGCGCCAGCAGCCCGGCCGGGACAGGGGGCTACAGTGAGCAGTACTTC.

Of note for this clonotype: A read error may be the cause here, since a much bigger clone is one base away. The chain links TRBV29-1 to TRBJ2-5; TRBD1 matches at 8 bases. The junction had 6 bases not matched to a gene; V was cut back by 2 bases and J by 4 bases. Germline CDR1 SQVTM, CDR2 ANQGSEA. The length of the CDR3 is 14 residues. The CDR3 region is CSVERTGLGETQYF. The CDR3 DNA follows: TGCAGCGTTGAAAGGACAGGGCTGGGAGAGACCCAGTACTTC.

The V and J genes are TRBV9 and TRBJ1-6; 8 nucleotides align to TRBD1. CDR3 length: 17 amino acids. Germline V gene data show CDR1 as SGDLS and CDR2 as YYNGEE. After removal of 2 bases from V and 1 base from J, the junction contained 5 bases not matched to a gene. CDR3 DNA sequence: TGTGCCAGCAGCGTGGGACAGGCCCGGTCCTATAATTCACCCCTCCACTTT. It is translated as CASSVGQARSYNSPLHF. Together with reference TRBV9 and TRBJ1-6, the CDR3 gives the full variable domain: DSGVTQTPKHLITATGQRVTLRCSPRSGDLSVYWYQQSLDQGLQFLIQYYNGEERAKGNILERFSAQQFPDLHSELNLSSLELGDSALYFCASSVGQARSYNSPLHFGNGTRLTVT.

The V gene is TRBV20-1, the J gene TRBJ1-2; D is unclear. The V gene's germline CDR1 is DFQATT and CDR2 SNEGSKA (reference sequence). This CDR3 region has 13 residues. V was pared by 2 bases and J by 3 bases, with 10 bases between. CDR3 coding DNA: TGCAGTGCTAGACCCACAGCGTACTATGGCTACACCTTC. Its translation is CSARPTAYYGYTF.

The chain carries TRBV6-5 and TRBJ2-7; D tentatively fits TRBD1 or TRBD2 (5 bases each). Germline CDR1 is MNHEY and CDR2 is SVGAGI. The germline V and J ends were trimmed by 10 bases and 2 bases, with 24 bases remaining between them. This CDR3 comprises 16 residues. CDR3 residues: CAIPPGPAFSTYEQYF. For the CDR3, the DNA is TGTGCCATACCTCCGGGACCCGCATTTTCAACCTACGAGCAGTACTTC.

CDR3 sequence reads: CATSRSIADTQYF. The CDR3 nucleotides are TGTGCCACCAGCAGATCGATCGCGGATACGCAGTATTTT. The chain couples TRBV15 to TRBJ2-3; no clear D. CDR1 is LNHNV, CDR2 YYDKDF, per germline (reference sequence). The CDR3 sequence is 13 residues long. Trimming took off 2 bases at V and 6 bases at J, with 9 bases between the two ends.

The chain joins TRBV7-2 to TRBJ2-1, with 7 bases matching TRBD2. V trimming: 5 bases; J trimming: 6 bases; junction bases outside the gene matches: 13. The CDR3 runs 16 residues. CDR1 SGHTA and CDR2 FQGNSA come from the germline V gene. The CDR3 DNA reads as TGTGCCAGCAGCCCTTGGGGCGGGAGTATAATCAATGAGCAGTTCTTC. Its protein is CASSPWGGSIINEQFF.